The 20 T cell receptor beta chains below all came from one sample that was sequenced in a study of T-cell memory formation after mild COVID-19. TCRdb itself ran the 5' RACE reads through MiXCR, one entry per CDR3 protein. The data show 55,000 to 75,000 distinct CDR3 sequences, 25% to 35% seen once. The sequenced sample was PBMCs or a T cell subset sorted from them (not recorded which). The source is a man aged 18 to 30 who had mild COVID-19 (a few samples of this study predate the infection). Cell type and time point are not known.

The genes are TRBV29-1 and TRBJ2-2; D unresolved. The germline CDR1 and CDR2 sequences are SQVTM and ANQGSEA. V lost 3 bases and J 1 base, leaving 6 bases between the germline ends. The CDR3 covers 13 residues. CDR3 DNA: TGCAGCGTTGAGCTAGGGAACACCGGGGAGCTGTTTTTT. Its protein product is CSVELGNTGELFF.

This sequence joins TRBV12-3 or TRBV12-4 and TRBJ2-3; D not certain. This CDR3 region has 13 residues. Trimming cost V 4 bases and J 0 bases, with 5 bases left between them. DNA of the CDR3: TGTGCCAGCAGTTCTATTAGCACAGATACGCAGTATTTT. It translates to CASSSISTDTQYF.

This clonotype was observed a few times. V is TRBV7-2 and J is TRBJ1-2; D gene ambiguous. CDR3 length: 13 amino acids. From germline, CDR1 is SGHTA and CDR2 FQGNSA. V was pared by 6 bases and J by 4 bases, with 12 bases between. The DNA of the CDR3 is TGTGCCAGCAGAACATTGGGGTCCTATGGCTACACCTTC. This encodes CASRTLGSYGYTF.

The rearrangement joins TRBV6-5 to TRBJ2-7, with D maybe TRBD1 (6 bases). Germline assignment: CDR1 MNHEY and CDR2 SVGAGI. This CDR3 comprises 14 residues. Trimming cost V 0 bases and J 3 bases, with 9 bases left between them. The CDR3 protein is CASSYSAGDYEQYV. CDR3 DNA: TGTGCCAGCAGTTACTCCGCAGGGGACTACGAGCAGTACGTC.

V and J are TRBV3-1 and TRBJ2-1; D not resolved. Germline values: CDR1 LGHDT, CDR2 YNNKEL (reference sequence). Trimming left V 0 bases short and J 0 bases short, with 9 bases between. CDR3 size: 16 residues. Here the CDR3 reads CASSQEGWSSYNEQFF. CDR3 DNA: TGTGCCAGCAGCCAAGAGGGCTGGAGCTCCTACAATGAGCAGTTCTTC.

The V gene is TRBV5-1, the J gene TRBJ2-1; D might be TRBD1 or TRBD2, each matching 5 bases. This CDR3 is built from 13 residues. V was cut by 0 bases and J by 8 bases, with 9 bases left in between. Per germline, CDR1 SGHRS and CDR2 YFSETQ. The CDR3 protein is CASSLARGHEQFF. CDR3 nucleotide sequence: TGCGCCAGCAGCTTGGCGAGGGGCCATGAGCAGTTCTTC. Using reference TRBV5-1 and TRBJ2-1 for the parts outside the CDR3, the full variable domain is KAGVTQTPRYLIKTRGQQVTLSCSPISGHRSVSWYQQTPGQGLQFLFEYFSETQRNKGNFPGRFSGRQFSNSRSEMNVSTLELGDSALYLCASSLARGHEQFFGPGTRLTVL.

J is TRBJ2-5 and V is TRBV4-1, with TRBD1 matching 8 bases. Germline V CDR1 and CDR2: MGHRA, YSYEKL. The CDR3 length is 16 residues. V trimming: 4 bases; J trimming: 1 base; junction bases outside the gene matches: 8. The CDR3 spells CASSPLATGGQETQYF. The CDR3, as DNA: TGCGCCAGCAGCCCCCTAGCTACAGGGGGCCAAGAGACCCAGTACTTC.

This clonotype was found a few times. This chain's CDR3 is CASSSLDRDRNEKLFF. DNA of the CDR3: TGTGCCAGCAGTTCCCTAGACCGGGACAGGAATGAAAAACTGTTTTTT. The chain is built from TRBV6-6 and TRBJ1-4; 8 nucleotides agree with TRBD1. Germline CDR1 and CDR2: MNHNY and SVGAGI (reference sequence). J gave up 5 bases and V 4 bases, and 9 bases lay outside the gene matches. The CDR3 extends over 16 amino acids.

This clonotype was observed a few times. The J gene is TRBJ1-1, the V gene TRBV28; TRBD1 might be the D (5 bases). The CDR3 runs 14 residues. The V and J ends lost 3 bases and 0 bases respectively, with 8 bases between them. Germline CDR1 and CDR2: MDHEN and SYDVKM. The CDR3 DNA reads as TGTGCCAGCAGTTTGGGACGGTTGAACACTGAAGCTTTCTTT. Its translation is CASSLGRLNTEAFF.

The gene calls are TRBV7-3 and TRBJ2-1; maybe TRBD1 (6 bases). Trimming removed 6 bases at V and 9 bases at J, with 15 bases between. Germline loops: CDR1 SGHTA, CDR2 FQGTGA. This CDR3 is 13 amino acids long. CDR3: CASRTIRGCEQFF. CDR3 DNA sequence: TGTGCCAGCAGGACGATAAGGGGGTGTGAGCAGTTCTTC.

The rearrangement links TRBV2 to TRBJ2-1; tentatively, D is TRBD1 (6 bases). Germline V CDR1 and CDR2: SNHLY, FYNNEI. Trimming shortened V by 6 bases and J by 10 bases, and 13 bases separated the two germline ends. The CDR3 is 12 residues long. The CDR3 loop reads CASSLRGGEQFF. In nucleotides, the CDR3 is TGTGCCAGCAGCCTCAGGGGCGGGGAGCAGTTCTTC.

This clonotype has more than one count but fewer than ten. The chain carries TRBV2 and TRBJ1-1; tentative D call: TRBD1 (5 bases). CDR1 is SNHLY, CDR2 FYNNEI, per germline. The V end was cut by 6 bases, the J end by 1 base, with 18 bases between. The CDR3 runs to 16 residues. Here the CDR3 reads CASSAQGSGGNTEAFF. The CDR3 nucleotides read TGTGCCAGCAGCGCTCAAGGGTCGGGGGGGAACACTGAAGCTTTCTTT.

The chain joins TRBV9 to TRBJ1-1, with TRBD1 as a possible D gene (5 bases). V lost 3 bases, J lost 2 bases, and 17 bases lay in between. CDR1 SGDLS and CDR2 YYNGEE come from the germline V gene. The CDR3 runs to 16 residues. In nucleotides, the CDR3 is TGTGCCAGCAGCGAGCACGTCGGGACCTTAAACACTGAAGCTTTCTTT. Protein product: CASSEHVGTLNTEAFF.

V and J are TRBV7-9 and TRBJ1-6; D unresolved. Germline V gene lookup returns CDR1 SEHNR and CDR2 FQNEAQ (reference sequence). CDR3 length: 16 amino acids. Deletions cut 5 bases from V and 0 bases from J, with 11 bases between. CDR3 loop: CASSLQESSYNSPLHF. CDR3 sequence (DNA): TGTGCCAGCAGCCTCCAAGAGAGCTCCTATAATTCACCCCTCCACTTT.

The sample holds a few counts of this clonotype. The chain uses TRBV6-5 and TRBJ2-7; a weak D match, TRBD2 (6 bases). Deletions cut 4 bases from V and 6 bases from J, with 16 bases between. Germline CDR1 is MNHEY and CDR2 is SVGAGI. This CDR3 has 14 residues. The CDR3 protein is CASSSLTRSGEQYF. For the CDR3, the DNA is TGTGCCAGCAGTTCCCTGACTAGATCGGGCGAGCAGTACTTC.

The gene calls are TRBV4-3 and TRBJ1-5; D gene unclear. Germline loops: CDR1 LGHNA, CDR2 YSLEER. This CDR3 has 16 amino acids. V was trimmed by 4 bases and J by 0 bases, leaving 13 bases between them. This CDR3 is CASSPSTENSNQPQHF. The CDR3 bases are TGCGCCAGCAGCCCCTCGACCGAGAATAGCAATCAGCCCCAGCATTTT.

Judged by abundance, this clonotype is medium-sized (0.01 to 0.1%). This chain uses TRBV5-1 with TRBJ2-7; TRBD1 matches 8 bases. Trimming cost V 0 bases and J 3 bases; bases outside gene matches: 5. CDR1 is SGHRS, CDR2 YFSETQ, per germline. This CDR3 has 15 residues. In DNA, the CDR3 is TGCGCCAGCAGCTTGGGTGGACAGGGCCACTACGAGCAGTACGTC. This codes for CASSLGGQGHYEQYV.

This clonotype was recorded once. The CDR3 loop is CASSLGIQGTGYTF. The CDR3 DNA follows: TGCGCCAGCAGCTTGGGGATCCAGGGGACAGGCTACACCTTC. This chain links TRBV5-1 with TRBJ1-2; weak D call: TRBD1 (6 bases). Germline V gene data show CDR1 as SGHRS and CDR2 as YFSETQ. The CDR3 extends over 14 amino acids. Trimming removed 0 bases from V and 8 bases from J, with 14 bases in between.

This chain uses TRBV19 with TRBJ1-2; possibly TRBD1 for D (6 bases). In germline, CDR1 is LNHDA, CDR2 SQIVND (reference sequence). Trimming shortened V by 5 bases and J by 3 bases, and 19 bases separated the two germline ends. The CDR3 consists of 16 residues. CDR3 residues: CASSPLDRFIDYGYTF. Written as DNA, the CDR3 is TGTGCCAGTAGTCCTCTCGACAGGTTTATTGACTATGGCTACACCTTC.

This clonotype occurred a few times. The chain has TRBV4-2 and TRBJ2-5; the D gene is possibly TRBD2 (6 bases). Germline lookup yields CDR1 LGHNA and CDR2 YNFKEQ. V was trimmed by 5 bases and J by 1 base, leaving 11 bases between them. This CDR3 has 14 residues. The CDR3: CASSGAGSQETQYF. The DNA for the CDR3 is TGTGCCAGCAGCGGAGCCGGGAGCCAAGAGACCCAGTACTTC.